One and the same sample provided the 4 T cell receptor beta chains below, sequenced in a study of human T cells and chemical hapten exposure. Time point described: pre-sensitization, week 0. Treatment described: therapeutic diphenylcyclopropenone sensitization with weekly scalp DPC. TCRdb processed the RACE reads anew with MiXCR; each CDR3 protein has one entry. The table shows approximately 370,000 distinct CDR3 sequences, with roughly 6% occurring only once. This specimen was whole blood, taken in connection with sensitization to the hapten diphenylcyclopropenone (DPC). The receptors stem from a young woman with alopecia areata. Some clones in this sample may be carry-over from other donors' samples.

This clonotype has a handful of counts. This chain joins TRBV6-5 and TRBJ1-1; D is uncertain. The V end was cut by 0 bases, the J end by 1 base, with 9 bases between. Germline V lookup: CDR1 MNHEY, CDR2 SVGAGI. CDR3 length: 15 amino acids. The CDR3 DNA reads TGTGCCAGCAGTTACTCGATCGCAGCGAACACTGAAGCTTTCTTT. Translation gives CASSYSIAANTEAFF.

The genes are TRBV7-2 and TRBJ1-2, with 7 bases identical to TRBD1. Germline V gene data show CDR1 as SGHTA and CDR2 as FQGNSA. With 5 bases clipped from V and 4 bases from J, the junction kept 4 bases outside the gene matches. The CDR3 has 13 residues. The CDR3 nucleotides are TGTGCCAGCAGCCCCCAGGGGGTCTATGGCTACACCTTC. It encodes CASSPQGVYGYTF.

This clonotype was found many times. The chain joins TRBV6-5 to TRBJ1-2; TRBD1 might be the D (5 bases). The V and J ends lost 4 bases and 10 bases respectively, with 13 bases between them. Germline V lookup: CDR1 MNHEY, CDR2 SVGAGI. The CDR3 is made up of 12 amino acids. Here the CDR3 DNA reads TGTGCCAGCAGTTCCGCTGGGACCGTCTACACCTTC. Residues: CASSSAGTVYTF.

The CDR3 loop is CASSTSRQNTEAFF. The CDR3 region has the DNA TGTGCCAGCAGTACCAGCAGACAGAACACTGAAGCTTTCTTT. The chain employs TRBV6-2 or TRBV6-3 and TRBJ1-1; D gene unclear. The V end lost 5 bases, the J end lost 1 base, and 11 bases lay between the germline ends. This CDR3 spans 14 amino acids. Germline assignment: CDR1 MNHEY and CDR2 SVGEGT.